This entry concerns a single T cell receptor beta chain. Naive-designated CD8 cells lacked CD45RO, were positively enriched for CCR7, and omitted terminally differentiated effector memory CD45RA+ cells. TCRdb's table, derived via immunoSEQ multiplex PCR, lists solely in-frame clones and lacks some. This sample has some 2.1 million clones, with less than 95% found just once. This entry comes from a study of shared clonotypes between healthy human individuals. V gave up 5 bases and J gave up 4 bases; unmatched junction bases: 8. Per the germline V gene, CDR1 is SEHNR and CDR2 is FQNEAQ (reference sequence). The CDR3 has 16 amino acids.

The chain recombines TRBV7-9 with TRBJ2-1, with TRBD2 matching over 10 bases. The sequence derives from a man between 18 and 35 years old in good health. Sequenced input: naive CD8+ T cells sorted from blood. This CDR3 is CASSPTTSGAYNEQFF. Here the CDR3 DNA reads TGTGCCAGCAGCCCCACAACTAGCGGGGCTTACAATGAGCAGTTCTTC.